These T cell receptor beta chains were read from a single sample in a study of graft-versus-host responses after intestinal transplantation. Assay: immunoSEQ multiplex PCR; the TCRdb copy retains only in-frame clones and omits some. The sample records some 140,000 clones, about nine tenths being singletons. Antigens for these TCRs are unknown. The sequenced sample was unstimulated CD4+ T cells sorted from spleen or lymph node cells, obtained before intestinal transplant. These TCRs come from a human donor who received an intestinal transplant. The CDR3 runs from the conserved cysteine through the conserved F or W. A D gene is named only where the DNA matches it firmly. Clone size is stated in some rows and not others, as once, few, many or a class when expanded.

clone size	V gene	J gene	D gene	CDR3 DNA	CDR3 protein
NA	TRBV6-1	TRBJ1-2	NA	TGTGCCAGCAGTAGTCTCGGGGCCTATGGCTACACCTTC	CASSSLGAYGYTF
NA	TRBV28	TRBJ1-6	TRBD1	TGTACCAGCAGTCTCCCTCCCTCCGGGACAGGGGCTTCACCCCTCCACTTT	CTSSLPPSGTGASPLHF
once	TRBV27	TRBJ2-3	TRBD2	TGTGCCAGCATTCGCCGGGGGGAAGATACGCAGTATTTT	CASIRRGEDTQYF
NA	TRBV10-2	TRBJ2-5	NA	TGCGCCAGCAGGGATAGGACTAGGGGGAAAGAGACCCAGTACTTC	CASRDRTRGKETQYF
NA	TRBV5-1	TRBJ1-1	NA	TGCGCCAGCAGCTTGGCCGCCGGTCCGGCCCTCGGGACTGAAGCTTTCTTT	CASSLAAGPALGTEAFF
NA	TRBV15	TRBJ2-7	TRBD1	TGTGCCACCAGCAGTGGGTTAGGACAGGGAAGTAACGAGCAGTACTTC	CATSSGLGQGSNEQYF
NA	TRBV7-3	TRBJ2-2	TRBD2	TGTGCCAGCAGCTCTCCGGGACTAGCAAGCACCGGGGAGCTGTTTTTT	CASSSPGLASTGELFF
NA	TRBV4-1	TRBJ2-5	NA	TGCGCCAGCAGCCAAGATCTTCTCGGAGTTCGTAAACCCCAAGAGACCCAGTACTTC	CASSQDLLGVRKPQETQYF
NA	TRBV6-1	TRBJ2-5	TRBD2	TGTGCCAGCAGTGTGATAGCGGGAGGGGGGAAAGAGACCCAGTACTTC	CASSVIAGGGKETQYF
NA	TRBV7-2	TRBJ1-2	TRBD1	TGTGCCAGCAGCTTAACAGGGGAAGGCTACACCTTC	CASSLTGEGYTF
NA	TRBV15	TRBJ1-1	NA	TGTGCCACCAGCAGAGATCTGAAGGAATTGAACACTGAAGCTTTCTTT	CATSRDLKELNTEAFF
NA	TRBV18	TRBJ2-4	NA	TGTGCCAGCTCACCGGAAAACATTCAGTACTTC	CASSPENIQYF
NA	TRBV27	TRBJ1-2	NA	TGTGCCAGCAGGAGAGGAACGTGGGGGGCGGACTATGGCTACACCTTC	CASRRGTWGADYGYTF
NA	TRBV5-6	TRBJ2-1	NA	TGTGCCAGCAGCTCAAATCGGAGGGGGACCCTCTCCTACAATGAGCAGTTCTTC	CASSSNRRGTLSYNEQFF
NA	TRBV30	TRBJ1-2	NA	TGTGCCTGGAGTGTAAAGGGCAATGGCTACACCTTC	CAWSVKGNGYTF
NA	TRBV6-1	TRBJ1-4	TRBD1	TGTGCCAGCGGCCGACGAGGGGGCGCGGGTGAAAAACTGTTTTTT	CASGRRGGAGEKLFF
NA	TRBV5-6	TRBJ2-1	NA	TGTGCCAGCAGCCTTCACAGATTCCGATACAATGAGCAGTTCTTC	CASSLHRFRYNEQFF
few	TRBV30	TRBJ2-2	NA	TGTGCCTGGAGGGCGGATACCGGGGAGCTGTTTTTT	CAWRADTGELFF
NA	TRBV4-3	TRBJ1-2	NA	TGCGCCAGCAGCCAAGAAGCGGGGACGGCGCAGCCATATGGCTACACCTTC	CASSQEAGTAQPYGYTF
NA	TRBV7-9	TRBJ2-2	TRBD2	TGTGCCAGCAGCTTCCGAGGGACTAGCGGGAGGCCCGGGGAGCTGTTTTTT	CASSFRGTSGRPGELFF
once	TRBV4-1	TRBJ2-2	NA	TGCGCCAGCAGCCAAGGACTAGCGAACACCGGGGAGCTGTTTTTT	CASSQGLANTGELFF
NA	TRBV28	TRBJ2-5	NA	TGTGCCAGCAGTTTAAACAGAAGGGAGCAGTACTTC	CASSLNRREQYF
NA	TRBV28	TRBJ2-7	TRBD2	TGTGCCAGCAGTTTATCGGGTAAACTAGGCGGGAGGGCCTCTTGGGGTTACGAGCAGTACTTC	CASSLSGKLGGRASWGYEQYF
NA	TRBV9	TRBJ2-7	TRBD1	TGTGCCAGCAGCGTAGTTGCAGGGGGCTCCTACGAGCAGTACTTC	CASSVVAGGSYEQYF
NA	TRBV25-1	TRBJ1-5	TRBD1	TGTGCCAGCAGTGCGGAAGGACAGGCGAATCAGCCCCAGCATTTT	CASSAEGQANQPQHF
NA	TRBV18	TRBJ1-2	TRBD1	TGTGCCAGCTCACCAAACCCCCCAGGGACAGGGGTTCACGGCTACACCTTC	CASSPNPPGTGVHGYTF
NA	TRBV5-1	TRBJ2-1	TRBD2	TGCGCCAGCAGCCGCGGAGTCCTAGCGGGAGTTAACGACAATGGGCAGTTCTTC	CASSRGVLAGVNDNGQFF
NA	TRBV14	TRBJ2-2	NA	TGTGCCAGCAGCCAAGTCGGCGGACAGAAAACCGGGGAGCTGTTTTTT	CASSQVGGQKTGELFF
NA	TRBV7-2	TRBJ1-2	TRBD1	TGTGCCAGCAGCTTGAACTTTAGAGGGACAGGGGGGGCCAACTATGGCTACACCTTC	CASSLNFRGTGGANYGYTF
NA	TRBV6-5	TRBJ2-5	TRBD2	TGTGCCAGCAGCTCGACTAGCGTCCAAGAGACCCAGTACTTC	CASSSTSVQETQYF
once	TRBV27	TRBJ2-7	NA	TGTGCCAGCAGTGCGTTGGGGCAGCTCTACGAGCAGTACTTC	CASSALGQLYEQYF
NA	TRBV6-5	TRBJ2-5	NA	TGTGCCAGCAGGTTAGGGGCGGGACGACAAGAGACCCAGTACTTC	CASRLGAGRQETQYF
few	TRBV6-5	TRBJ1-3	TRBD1	TGTGCCAGCAGTACTGGACAGGGGGCAAACACCATATATTTT	CASSTGQGANTIYF
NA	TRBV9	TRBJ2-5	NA	TGTGCCAGCAGCGTAGGAGTGTGGACTACTCCAGAGACCCAGTACTTC	CASSVGVWTTPETQYF
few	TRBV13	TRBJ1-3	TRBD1	TGTGCCAGCAGCTTAGCAGGGGGGAACACCATATATTTT	CASSLAGGNTIYF
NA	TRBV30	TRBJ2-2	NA	TGTGCCTGGAGACTAGAGGCATTCACCGGGGAGCTGTTTTTT	CAWRLEAFTGELFF
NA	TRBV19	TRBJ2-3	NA	TGTGCCAGTAGTATCGTCGGGGTCGGCACAGATACGCAGTATTTT	CASSIVGVGTDTQYF
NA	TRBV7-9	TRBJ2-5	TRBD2	TGTGCCAGCAGCTTAGGACTAGCCGGGGGGGAGACCCAGTACTTC	CASSLGLAGGETQYF
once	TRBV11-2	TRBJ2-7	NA	TGTGCCAGCAGGCTAGTGGTGGGTTTTACTTTCCCCAACGAGCAGTACTTC	CASRLVVGFTFPNEQYF
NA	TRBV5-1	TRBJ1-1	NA	TGCGCCAGCAGCCCTAAGACAGGAAAAACAACTGAAGCTTTCTTT	CASSPKTGKTTEAFF
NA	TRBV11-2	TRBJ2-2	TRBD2	TGTGCCAGCAGCTTCGGGAGGGGGGATAACACCGGGGAGCTGTTTTTT	CASSFGRGDNTGELFF
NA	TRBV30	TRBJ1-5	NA	TGTGCCTGGAGTGTTACCCCGGGCAGGGGTCATAGCAATCAGCCCCAGCATTTT	CAWSVTPGRGHSNQPQHF
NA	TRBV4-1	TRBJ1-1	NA	TGCGCCAGCAGCCAGGACGGAGGGAACACTGAAGCTTTCTTT	CASSQDGGNTEAFF
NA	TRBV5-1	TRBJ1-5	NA	TGCGCCAGCAGCTTGGTGGGGTCAGCTGATCAGCCCCAGCATTTT	CASSLVGSADQPQHF
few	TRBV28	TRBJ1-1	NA	TGTGCCAGCAGTTTATCAGGGAACACTGAAGCTTTCTTT	CASSLSGNTEAFF
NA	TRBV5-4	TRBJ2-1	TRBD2	TGTGCCAGCAGCTTGTTGACTAGCGGGTACAATGAGCAGTTCTTC	CASSLLTSGYNEQFF
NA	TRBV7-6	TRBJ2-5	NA	TGTGCCAGCGCCCGGCGGCAAGAGACCCAGTACTTC	CASARRQETQYF
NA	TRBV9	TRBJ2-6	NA	TGTGCCAGCAGCGTAACTGGGGCCAACGTCCTGACTTTC	CASSVTGANVLTF
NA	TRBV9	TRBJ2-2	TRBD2	TGTGCCAGCAGCGTAGGTGTAGCGGGGAACACCGGGGAGCTGTTTTTT	CASSVGVAGNTGELFF
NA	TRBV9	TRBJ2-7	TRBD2	TGTGCCAGCAGCTCGGGGACTAGCGGGGCCTACGAGCAGTACTTC	CASSSGTSGAYEQYF
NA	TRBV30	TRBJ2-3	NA	TGTGCCTGGAGTGTCGAAAATACGCAGTATTTT	CAWSVENTQYF
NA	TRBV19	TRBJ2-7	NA	TGTGCCAGTAGCCCCGGGAACTCCTACGAGCAGTACTTC	CASSPGNSYEQYF
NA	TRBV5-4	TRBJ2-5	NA	TGTGCCAGCAGCTTGGCCCACCTGGAGACCCAGTACTTC	CASSLAHLETQYF
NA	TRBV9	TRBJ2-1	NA	TGTGCCAGCAGCCCCGGGACTCAGTTATACAATGAGCAGTTCTTC	CASSPGTQLYNEQFF